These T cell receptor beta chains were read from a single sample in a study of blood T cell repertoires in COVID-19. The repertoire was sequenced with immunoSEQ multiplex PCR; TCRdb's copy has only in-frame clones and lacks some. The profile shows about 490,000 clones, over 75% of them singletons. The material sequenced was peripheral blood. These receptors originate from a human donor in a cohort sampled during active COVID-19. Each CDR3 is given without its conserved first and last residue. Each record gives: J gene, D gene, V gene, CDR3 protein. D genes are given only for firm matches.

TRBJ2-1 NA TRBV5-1 ASSLDGSGGKNEQF
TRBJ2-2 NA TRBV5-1 ASSLVQGNTGELF
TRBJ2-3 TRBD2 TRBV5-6 ASSLRRLAGAFYVTQY
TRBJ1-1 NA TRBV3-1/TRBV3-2 ASSQANWRSEAF
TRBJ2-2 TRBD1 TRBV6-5 ASRGQGISGELF
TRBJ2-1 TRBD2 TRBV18 ASSPPDKTSMSYNEQF
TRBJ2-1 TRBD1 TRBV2 ACSTDRASYNEQF
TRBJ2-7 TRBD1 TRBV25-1 ASSDPGTGAYEQY
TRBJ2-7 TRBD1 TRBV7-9 ASSLAPVGTGTPEQY
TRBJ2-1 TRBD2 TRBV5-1 ASLRGGGSYNEQF
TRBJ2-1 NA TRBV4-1 ASSQEVASRQNEQF
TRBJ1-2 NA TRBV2 ASSEEGGKDGYT
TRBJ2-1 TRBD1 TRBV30 AWNTGGSYNEQF
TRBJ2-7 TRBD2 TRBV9 ASSVSSGLAGGPSDEQY
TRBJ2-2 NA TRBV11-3 ASSPWGDTGELF
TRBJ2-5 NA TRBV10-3 ATRGGPPQETQY
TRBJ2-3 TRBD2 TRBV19 ASGPGGGSTDTQY